This T cell receptor beta chain was captured in a study of T cell changes during pregnancy in multiple sclerosis. The CDR3 consists of 19 residues. Germline V CDR1 and CDR2: SGHDN, FVKESK. Trimming cost V 3 bases and J 2 bases; bases outside gene matches: 18. Generated by immunoSEQ multiplex PCR, the TCRdb table keeps only in-frame clones and is missing some. The sample has around 49,000 clones; 95% are singletons. The TCR originated in a female donor with multiple sclerosis, enrolled in a pregnancy study. The sequenced sample was CD8+ T cells from peripheral blood mononuclear cells, obtained in the first trimester of pregnancy. V usage is TRBV14 and J usage is TRBJ2-7, with 8 bases lining up with TRBD1. The CDR3 nucleotides read TGTGCCAGCAGCCATCTCAAAACCGGACCGGGACAGGCTACCTACGAGCAGTACTTC. Protein sequence: CASSHLKTGPGQATYEQYF.